This T cell receptor (beta chain) was recorded in a study of blood T cell repertoires in COVID-19. In the study overall: Some COVID-19 samples were acute and others convalescent; all came from the United States, Italy and Spain.

This clone was seen just once. Only in-frame clones appear in the TCRdb table, and some are missing; sequencing was by immunoSEQ multiplex PCR. The sample includes roughly 74,000 clones, roughly 84% of them seen just once. Germline V lookup: CDR1 SGHRS, CDR2 YFSETQ. The CDR3 spans 15 residues. V was pared by 0 bases and J by 3 bases, with 4 bases of the junction left unmatched. The gene calls are TRBV5-1 and TRBJ2-7; 9 bases are shared with TRBD1. The sequenced sample was peripheral blood. This TCR was recovered from an older man with active or convalescent COVID-19. CDR3 residues: CASSLGTGDYYEQYF. CDR3 in DNA: TGCGCCAGCAGCTTGGGGACAGGGGACTACTACGAGCAGTACTTC.